The entry that follows covers one TCR beta chain sequence. What it binds is unknown. The CDR3 runs 19 residues. CDR1 and CDR2 from the germline V gene are LNHDA and SQIVND (reference sequence). The V and J ends lost 2 bases and 1 base, in that order; junction bases with no gene match: 15. The entry originates in a study of T cell responses to AZD1222 COVID-19 vaccine. Study as a whole: Second doses at about 4 or about 12 weeks were pooled. General study findings and limits: In a largely white British group with more females than males, clonal diversity was possibly underestimated. Reports indicate that nearly half of spike-specific TCRs are directed at unmutated variant regions. Just a handful of people given AZD1222 tested seropositive at baseline.

Produced via immunoSEQ multiplex PCR; TCRdb's table is partial and in-frame only. Here the sample spans about 120,000 clones, around 87% being singletons. The clonotype was recovered from an adult in good health. The material was peripheral blood, obtained on day 0 of AZD1222 vaccination. V is TRBV19 and J is TRBJ1-2, with 8 bases aligning to TRBD1. The CDR3 region is CASSIRQGYLLPLNYGYTF. The CDR3 DNA sequence: TGTGCCAGTAGTATAAGACAGGGGTACCTCTTACCTCTTAACTATGGCTACACCTTC.